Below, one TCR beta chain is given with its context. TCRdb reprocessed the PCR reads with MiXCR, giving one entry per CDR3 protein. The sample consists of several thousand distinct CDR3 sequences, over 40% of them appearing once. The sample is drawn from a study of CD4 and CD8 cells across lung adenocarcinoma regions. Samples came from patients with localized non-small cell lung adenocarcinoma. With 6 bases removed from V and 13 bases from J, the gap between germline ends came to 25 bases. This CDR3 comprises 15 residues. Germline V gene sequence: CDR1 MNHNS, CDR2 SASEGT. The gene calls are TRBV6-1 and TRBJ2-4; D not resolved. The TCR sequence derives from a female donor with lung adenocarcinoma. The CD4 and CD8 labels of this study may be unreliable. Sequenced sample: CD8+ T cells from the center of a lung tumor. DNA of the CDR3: TGTGCCAGCAGCGCCCTCGGCCGAGGCAAAAACACCCAGTACTTC. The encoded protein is CASSALGRGKNTQYF.